These 10 T cell receptor beta chains were all obtained from the same sample, sequenced in a study of CXCR3-negative and CXCR3-positive naive CD8 T cells. Study-wide results and limits: For CXCR3-positive naive cells, TRB CDR3s were more hydrophobic than those of CXCR3-negative naive cells.

For these receptors, no antigen is known. All TRB cDNA libraries came from 5' RACE performed with UMI labels. TCRdb re-called the 5' RACE reads; one entry per CDR3 protein, DNA not given. The sample holds roughly 80,000 distinct CDR3 sequences. The sample was naive CXCR3+ CD8+ T cells from blood. Subset specified: CD45RO-CCR7+CD27+CD95- naive CD8+ T cells expressing CXCR3 (TNR3+). These receptors were collected from a human donor in good health. Some clones in this sample may be carry-over from other donors' samples.

This chain uses TRBV15 with TRBJ1-1; TCRdb outputs TRBD1, but without DNA this stays unchecked. The CDR3 runs to 14 residues. Germline CDR1 and CDR2: LNHNV and YYDKDF (reference sequence). The CDR3 reads CATQWSQGNTEAFF.

The chain joins TRBV15 to TRBJ1-2. There are 15 residues in the CDR3. Germline lookup yields CDR1 LNHNV and CDR2 YYDKDF (reference sequence). CDR3 region: CATSSDRSPIMGYTF.

V and J are TRBV6-2 or TRBV6-3 and TRBJ2-3; TCRdb outputs TRBD2, but without DNA this stays unchecked. The length of the CDR3 is 16 residues. Germline lookup yields CDR1 MNHEY and CDR2 SVGEGT. This CDR3 reads CASSYSGLAGSDTQYF.

This sequence joins TRBV7-9 and TRBJ1-1. In germline, CDR1 is SEHNR, CDR2 FQNEAQ (reference sequence). The length of the CDR3 is 15 residues. CDR3 in amino acids: CASSLAGRSNTEAFF.

The chain employs TRBV28 and TRBJ2-2; with no DNA, the TCRdb D assignment of TRBD1 cannot be verified. Looked up from germline, CDR1 is MDHEN and CDR2 is SYDVKM. CDR3 length equals 13 residues. CDR3 loop: CASSPAPSGELFF.

This chain links TRBV29-1 with TRBJ2-3. The germline gives CDR1 SQVTM, CDR2 ANQGSEA. There are 13 residues in the CDR3. CDR3 loop: CSVVVGRTDTQYF.

The chain joins TRBV27 to TRBJ2-1; TCRdb's D gene call, TRBD1, goes unchecked for lack of DNA. The CDR3 runs 17 residues. In germline, CDR1 is MNHEY, CDR2 SMNVEV (reference sequence). The CDR3 region is CASSYVGRGFDDNEQFF.

The chain joins TRBV28 to TRBJ2-7; TCRdb designates TRBD1, a call that cannot be tested without DNA. The germline CDR1 and CDR2 sequences are MDHEN and SYDVKM. This CDR3 contains 14 residues. CDR3 protein: CASKILTDSYEQYF.

V usage is TRBV7-2 and J usage is TRBJ2-2. There are 14 residues in the CDR3. CDR1 is SGHTA and CDR2 is FQGNSA in the germline V gene. This CDR3 is CATPGAGDTGELFF.

V and J are TRBV12-3 or TRBV12-4 and TRBJ2-1; the D call from TCRdb, TRBD1, cannot be confirmed without DNA. This CDR3 has 14 residues. The CDR3 sequence: CDITGTRPTNEQFF.